This T cell receptor (beta chain) was identified during a study of identical twins. The count of this clonotype is one. Its antigen is not known. Whole-study findings and limits: Out-of-frame sharing of TCR alpha in monozygotic twins was underestimated by models.

TCRdb re-called the 5' RACE reads with MiXCR, one entry per CDR3 protein. The repertoire holds 300,000 to 400,000 distinct CDR3 sequences, with about 12% as singletons. These data were also reused for a study on yellow fever vaccine responses in identical twins.

The TCR sequence derives from a woman under 30 in good health. Sequencing input: CD8+ T cells sorted from blood.

The CDR3 loop is CASTSLGSGADTQYF. CDR3 DNA: TGTGCCAGCACCTCCCTCGGGAGCGGGGCGGATACGCAGTATTTT. The chain recombines TRBV27 with TRBJ2-3, with 7 bases fitting TRBD2. J lost 6 bases, V lost 7 bases, and 13 bases had no gene match. Germline V gives CDR1 MNHEY, CDR2 SMNVEV (reference sequence). The length of the CDR3 is 15 residues.